The 16 T cell receptor beta chains below were found in one sample sequenced in a study of cytomegalovirus exposure and HLA in healthy donors. The study ran its PCR with 60 Vbeta and 13 Jbeta primers. Here immunoSEQ multiplex PCR was the method, and the copy in TCRdb shows in-frame clones only, minus some. The data show nearly 110,000 clones, with 75% seen just once and around 2.6% held by the top ten. What was sequenced was PBMCs. The receptor set was obtained from a male donor in good health and CMV-seropositive.

This CDR3 is CAWSVEELYGYTF. The CDR3 region has the DNA TGTGCCTGGAGTGTGGAGGAGCTCTATGGCTACACCTTC. The J gene is TRBJ1-2, the V gene TRBV30, with no clear D. This CDR3 has 13 residues. Trimming pared 0 bases from V and 4 bases from J, leaving 9 bases between. Per the germline V gene, CDR1 is GTSNPN and CDR2 is SVGIG (reference sequence).

This clone was detected a few times. The chain recombines TRBV28 with TRBJ1-4, with 9 bases matching TRBD1. The V gene's germline CDR1 is MDHEN and CDR2 SYDVKM. With V trimmed by 5 bases and J by 5 bases, 6 bases remained unmatched. The CDR3 consists of 15 residues. The DNA for the CDR3 is TGTGCCAGCAGTGCAACCGGGACAGGGAATGAAAAACTGTTTTTT. Encoded protein: CASSATGTGNEKLFF.

In regard to this clone: Relative to the germline gene, one junction end is altered; a read error may explain this. This chain connects TRBV30 to TRBJ1-2; 8 bases map to TRBD1. Germline lookup yields CDR1 GTSNPN and CDR2 SVGIG (reference sequence). The CDR3 runs to 13 residues. The CDR3 DNA is TGTGCCTGGCGACGGACAGGGCTGAATGGCTACCCCTTC. Protein: CAWRRTGLNGYPF.

The sample holds one count of this clone. V is TRBV15 and J is TRBJ1-1, with D unclear. Between the trimmed V and J ends, which lost 1 base and 6 bases, there was a span of 9 bases. This CDR3 comprises 13 residues. Per germline, CDR1 LNHNV and CDR2 YYDKDF (reference sequence). The chain's CDR3 is CATSRAAAPEAFF. The CDR3 nucleotides read TGTGCCACCAGCAGAGCAGCGGCGCCTGAAGCTTTCTTT.

CDR3 in amino acids: CASSLGQSNQPQHF. As DNA, the CDR3 is TGTGCCAGCAGCTTAGGACAGAGCAATCAGCCCCAGCATTTT. V usage is TRBV7-9 and J usage is TRBJ1-5; D might be TRBD1 (5 bases). Per germline, CDR1 SEHNR and CDR2 FQNEAQ (reference sequence). This CDR3 comprises 14 residues. With 1 base removed from V and 1 base from J, the gap between germline ends came to 5 bases.

This chain uses TRBV30 with TRBJ2-2, with TRBD1 matching over 7 bases. CDR1 GTSNPN and CDR2 SVGIG come from the germline V gene (reference sequence). The CDR3 is made up of 16 amino acids. V lost 4 bases and J lost 1; bases outside the gene matches: 9. The CDR3 bases are TGTGCCTGGAAGACGATGGGGACAGTGAACACCGGGGAGCTGTTTTTT. Protein: CAWKTMGTVNTGELFF.

The gene calls are TRBV7-8 and TRBJ1-5; the D gene is possibly TRBD1 (6 bases). The CDR3 consists of 16 residues. CDR1 and CDR2 (germline): SGHVS, FQNEAQ. Trimming took off 3 bases at V and 6 bases at J, with 18 bases between the two ends. For the CDR3, the DNA is TGTGCCAGCAGCTTTAGTGACAGGTTAAAGGGTCAGCCCCAGCATTTT. This codes for CASSFSDRLKGQPQHF. Variable domain in full (rest from reference TRBV7-8 and TRBJ1-5): GAGVSQSPRYKVAKRGQDVALRCDPISGHVSLFWYQQALGQGPEFLTYFQNEAQLDKSGLPSDRFFAERPEGSVSTLKIQRTQQEDSAVYLCASSFSDRLKGQPQHFGDGTRLSIL.

The CDR3 spells CASSPTSGRGLRTDTQYF. CDR3 bases: TGTGCCAGCAGCCCAACTAGCGGGAGGGGTCTTCGCACAGATACGCAGTATTTT. The chain links TRBV9 to TRBJ2-3; the match to TRBD2 covers 13 bases. V lost 4 bases, J lost 1 base, and 9 bases stayed unmatched. CDR1 and CDR2 from the germline V gene are SGDLS and YYNGEE. The CDR3 contains 18 residues.

V and J are TRBV4-1 and TRBJ2-7; no clear D gene. The CDR3 covers 14 residues. V lost 4 bases to trimming and J lost 3 bases, with 13 bases between them. CDR1 and CDR2 from the germline V gene are MGHRA and YSYEKL. The CDR3 DNA reads as TGCGCCAGCAGCCGTCAGGCGAATGACTACGAGCAGTACTTC. Protein sequence: CASSRQANDYEQYF.

This clone was seen more than once but under ten times. The chain employs TRBV6-5 and TRBJ1-2, with D perhaps TRBD1 (5 bases). The germline gives CDR1 MNHEY, CDR2 SVGAGI. The V end was cut by 0 bases, the J end by 4 bases, with 12 bases between. The CDR3 sequence is 15 residues long. The CDR3 DNA reads TGTGCCAGCAGTTACTCGGGCAGGGTGGCCTATGGCTACACCTTC. Amino acids: CASSYSGRVAYGYTF.

The CDR3 DNA is TGTGCCAGCAGCCCCCAGGTGGCAGGGTCTCTCGAGCAGTACTTC. This sequence encodes CASSPQVAGSLEQYF. The chain links TRBV7-7 to TRBJ2-7; the D gene is possibly TRBD1 (5 bases). This CDR3 contains 15 residues. With 5 bases removed from V and 6 bases from J, the gap between germline ends came to 20 bases. CDR1 is SSHAT, CDR2 FNYEAQ, per germline (reference sequence).

Details on this clone: At one end the junction does not follow the germline gene, possibly because of a read error. The V call is TRBV6-1, the J call TRBJ1-2; D may be TRBD1 (6 bases). Germline assignment: CDR1 MNHNS and CDR2 SASEGT. This CDR3 spans 13 amino acids. The CDR3 DNA reads as TGTGCCAGCATCTCCGTTCCGGGTCAGGACAGCCGCTTC. Translation: CASISVPGQDSRF.

V gene TRBV6-5 combines with J gene TRBJ1-1, with 7 bases lining up with TRBD1. The V gene's germline CDR1 is MNHEY and CDR2 SVGAGI. CDR3 length equals 14 residues. V dropped 0 bases and J dropped 4; count of bases not matched to a gene: 2. CDR3 sequence: CASSYSQGGTEAFF. The CDR3 DNA sequence: TGTGCCAGCAGTTACTCCCAGGGGGGCACTGAAGCTTTCTTT.

This sequence joins TRBV18 and TRBJ2-7, with 13 positions matching TRBD2. The CDR3 has 19 residues. Germline V gene lookup returns CDR1 KGHSH and CDR2 LQKENI. V was clipped by 2 bases and J by 0 bases; unmatched bases: 10. DNA for the CDR3: TGTGCCAGCTCACCAGGACTAGCGGGAGTCCAACCTCTCTCCTACGAGCAGTACTTC. It encodes CASSPGLAGVQPLSYEQYF.

Only a few counts were recorded for this clone. An end of the junction differs from the germline gene, which may be a read error. V and J are TRBV7-9 and TRBJ1-5; D is unclear. CDR3 size: 12 residues. The germline CDR1 and CDR2 sequences are SEHNR and FQNEAQ (reference sequence). The CDR3 loop reads CSSSVSRQPQHF. CDR3 sequence (DNA): TGTTCCAGCAGCGTGAGCCGTCAGCCCCAGCATTTT.

This chain connects TRBV2 to TRBJ1-1; D is perhaps TRBD1 (5 bases). Germline lookup yields CDR1 SNHLY and CDR2 FYNNEI. This CDR3 contains 18 residues. V was cut by 8 bases and J by 3 bases, with 28 bases left in between. CDR3 DNA: TGTGCCAGCTCTCCGGGAGATTGGGGACCCATTAACTACACTGAAGCTTTCTTT. Translating it yields CASSPGDWGPINYTEAFF.